The subject of this entry is one T cell receptor (beta chain). What it binds is unknown. CDR3 size: 15 residues. After removal of 4 bases from V and 0 bases from J, the junction contained 3 bases not matched to a gene. The germline V gene has CDR1 DFQATT and CDR2 SNEGSKA (reference sequence). The Oncomine TCR Beta short-read assay was applied to DNA of cultured CD4+ T cells. TCRdb reprocessed the PCR reads via MiXCR and lists one record per CDR3 protein. There are approximately 12,000 distinct CDR3 sequences in the sample; roughly half occur only once, and about a sixth lies in the top ten. The sample comes from a study of vaccination and CD4 T cells after COVID-19. Study at large: Six males and four females, two of them Hispanic, were enrolled as convalescents.

Indicated treatment: approximately nine-day PBMC culture with coronavirus spike peptide pools or control peptides (ViraFEST assay). ViraFEST used peptide pools to expand antigen-specific T cells before TCR sequencing. The sample in question was cultured CD4+ T cells from blood, obtained after SARS-CoV-2 vaccination. J is TRBJ1-5 and V is TRBV20-1, with TRBD1 matching 10 bases. This TCR was sampled from a human donor with COVID-19. CDR3 coding DNA: TGCAGTGCTAAGACAGGGGGCCATAGCAATCAGCCCCAGCATTTT. Its protein is CSAKTGGHSNQPQHF.